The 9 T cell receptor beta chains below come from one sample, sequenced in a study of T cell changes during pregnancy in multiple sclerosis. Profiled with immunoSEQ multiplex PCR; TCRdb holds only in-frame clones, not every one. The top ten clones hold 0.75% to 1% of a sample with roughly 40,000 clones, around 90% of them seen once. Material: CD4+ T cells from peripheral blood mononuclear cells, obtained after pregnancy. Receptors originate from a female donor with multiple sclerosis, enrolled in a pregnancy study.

In DNA form, the CDR3 reads TGTGCCAGCAGTCGCCGGGGTACGAGCTCCTACGAGCAGTACTTC. Translating it yields CASSRRGTSSYEQYF. The V and J genes are TRBV27 and TRBJ2-7; TRBD2 might be the D (5 bases). Trimming took off 5 bases at V and 0 bases at J, with 14 bases between the two ends. Germline values: CDR1 MNHEY, CDR2 SMNVEV (reference sequence). CDR3 length: 15 amino acids.

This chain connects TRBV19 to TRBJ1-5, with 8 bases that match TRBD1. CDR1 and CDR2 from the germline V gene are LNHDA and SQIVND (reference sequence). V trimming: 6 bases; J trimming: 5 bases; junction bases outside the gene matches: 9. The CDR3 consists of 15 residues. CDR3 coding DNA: TGTGCCAGTAGGAACAGGGGGTATGGCGATCAGCCCCAGCATTTT. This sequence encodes CASRNRGYGDQPQHF.

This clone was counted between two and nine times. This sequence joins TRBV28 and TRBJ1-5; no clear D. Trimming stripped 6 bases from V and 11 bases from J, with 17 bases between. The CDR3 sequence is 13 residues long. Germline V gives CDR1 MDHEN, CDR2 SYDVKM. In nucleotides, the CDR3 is TGTGCCAGCAGCTCCCCTTGGGCCGGCGCCCAGCATTTT. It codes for CASSSPWAGAQHF.

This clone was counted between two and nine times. In DNA form, the CDR3 reads TGTGCCAGCAGCGTAAGGACAGGGGTGACCGGGGAGCTGTTTTTT. Its translation is CASSVRTGVTGELFF. V is TRBV9 and J is TRBJ2-2, with TRBD1 matching over 9 bases. CDR1 and CDR2 from the germline V gene are SGDLS and YYNGEE. V lost 1 base and J lost 5; bases outside the gene matches: 3. This CDR3 is built from 15 residues.

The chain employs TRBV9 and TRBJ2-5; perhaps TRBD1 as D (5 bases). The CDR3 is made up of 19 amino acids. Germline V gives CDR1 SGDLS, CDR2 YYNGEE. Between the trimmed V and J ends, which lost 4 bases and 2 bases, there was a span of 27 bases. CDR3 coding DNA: TGTGCCAGCAGCCCCAGAGATAGGAACCCGACAGCCCTACAAGAGACCCAGTACTTC. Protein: CASSPRDRNPTALQETQYF.

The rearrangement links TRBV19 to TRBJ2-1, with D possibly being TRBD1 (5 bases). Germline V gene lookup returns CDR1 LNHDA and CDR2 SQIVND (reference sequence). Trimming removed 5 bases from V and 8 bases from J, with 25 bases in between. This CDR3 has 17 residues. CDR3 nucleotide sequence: TGTGCCAGTAGTCCAGTGGGTGACAGCTTCTCGGGCGATGAGCAGTTCTTC. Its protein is CASSPVGDSFSGDEQFF.

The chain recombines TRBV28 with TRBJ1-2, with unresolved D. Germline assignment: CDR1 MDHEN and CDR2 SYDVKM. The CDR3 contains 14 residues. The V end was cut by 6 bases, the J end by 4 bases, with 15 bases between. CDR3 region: CASSKGEWFYGYTF. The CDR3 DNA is TGTGCCAGCAGCAAGGGAGAATGGTTCTATGGCTACACCTTC.

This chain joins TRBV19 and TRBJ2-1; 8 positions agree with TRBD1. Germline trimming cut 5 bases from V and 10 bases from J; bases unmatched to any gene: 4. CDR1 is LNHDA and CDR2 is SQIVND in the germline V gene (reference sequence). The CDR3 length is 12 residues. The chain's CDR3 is CASSPRDREQFF. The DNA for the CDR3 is TGTGCCAGTAGTCCGCGGGACAGGGAGCAGTTCTTC.

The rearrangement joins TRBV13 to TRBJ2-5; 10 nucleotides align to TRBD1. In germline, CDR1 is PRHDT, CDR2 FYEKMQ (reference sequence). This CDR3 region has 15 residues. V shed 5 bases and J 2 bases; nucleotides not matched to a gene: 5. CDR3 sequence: CASSQGQGLQETQYF. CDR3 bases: TGTGCCAGCAGCCAGGGACAGGGGTTACAAGAGACCCAGTACTTC.